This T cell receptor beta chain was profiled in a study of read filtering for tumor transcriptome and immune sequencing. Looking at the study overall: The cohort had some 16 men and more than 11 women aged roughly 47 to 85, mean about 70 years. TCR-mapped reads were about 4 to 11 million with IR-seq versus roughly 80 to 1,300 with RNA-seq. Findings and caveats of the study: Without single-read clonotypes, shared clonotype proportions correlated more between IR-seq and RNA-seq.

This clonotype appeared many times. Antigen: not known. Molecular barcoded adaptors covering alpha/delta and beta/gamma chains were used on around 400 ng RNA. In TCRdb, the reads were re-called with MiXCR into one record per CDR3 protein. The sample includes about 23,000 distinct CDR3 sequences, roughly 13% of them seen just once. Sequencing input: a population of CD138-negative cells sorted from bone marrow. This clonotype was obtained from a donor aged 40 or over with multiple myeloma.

The CDR3 DNA sequence: TGTGCCACCAGCAGAGATCTGGAAACTAGCAATCAGCCCCAGCATTTT. This translates into CATSRDLETSNQPQHF. This sequence joins TRBV15 and TRBJ1-5, with D uncertain. The CDR3 is made up of 16 amino acids. Germline assignment: CDR1 LNHNV and CDR2 YYDKDF (reference sequence). V was trimmed by 0 bases and J by 0 bases, leaving 9 bases between them.